This TCR beta chain was profiled in a study of T-cell reconstitution after alpha-beta-depleted transplantation in children. CDR3 length equals 14 residues. V dropped 0 bases and J dropped 8; count of bases not matched to a gene: 6. Germline CDR1 and CDR2: MDHEN and SYDVKM. A library of TCRbeta sequences, prepared with unique molecular identifiers, was generated. TCRdb re-derived calls from the PCR reads in MiXCR, one entry per CDR3 protein. The profile covers some 500,000 distinct CDR3 sequences, with about 17% appearing a single time and more than 2.5% taken by the ten largest. The chain combines TRBV28 with TRBJ1-2; 7 bases line up with TRBD1. This TCR derives from a human donor who donated a stem cell graft to a child with acute lymphoblastic leukemia. The specimen comprised PBMCs from the stem cell graft donor, sampled from the stem cell graft. CDR3 residues: CASSLWSGGRGYTF. In DNA form, the CDR3 reads TGTGCCAGCAGTTTATGGTCAGGGGGTAGGGGCTACACCTTC.